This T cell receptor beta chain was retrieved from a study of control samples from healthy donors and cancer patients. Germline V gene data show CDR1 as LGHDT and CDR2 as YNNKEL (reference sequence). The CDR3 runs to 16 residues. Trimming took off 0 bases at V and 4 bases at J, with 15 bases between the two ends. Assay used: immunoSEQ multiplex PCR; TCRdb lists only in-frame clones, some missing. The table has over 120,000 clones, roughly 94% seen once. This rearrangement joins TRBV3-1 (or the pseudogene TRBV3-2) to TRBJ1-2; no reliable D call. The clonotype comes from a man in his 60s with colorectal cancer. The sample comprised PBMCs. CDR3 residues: CASSQDYPMFSYGYTF. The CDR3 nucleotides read TGTGCCAGCAGCCAAGATTATCCGATGTTTAGCTATGGCTACACCTTC.